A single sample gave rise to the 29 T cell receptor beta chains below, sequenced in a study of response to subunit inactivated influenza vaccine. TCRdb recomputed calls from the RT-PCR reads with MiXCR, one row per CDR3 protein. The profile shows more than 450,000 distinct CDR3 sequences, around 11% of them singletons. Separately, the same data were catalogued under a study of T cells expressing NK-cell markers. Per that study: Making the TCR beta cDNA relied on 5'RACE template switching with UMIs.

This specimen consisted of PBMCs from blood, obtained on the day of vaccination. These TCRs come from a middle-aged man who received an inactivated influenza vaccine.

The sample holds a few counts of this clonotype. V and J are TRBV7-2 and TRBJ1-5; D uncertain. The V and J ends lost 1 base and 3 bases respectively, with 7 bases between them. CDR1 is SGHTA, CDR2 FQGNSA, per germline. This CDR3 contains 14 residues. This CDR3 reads CASSLDVYNQPQHF. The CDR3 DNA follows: TGTGCCAGCAGCTTAGACGTTTACAATCAGCCCCAGCATTTT.

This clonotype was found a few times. CDR3: CASSLYGGANSPLHF. The CDR3 DNA reads as TGTGCCAGCAGTTTATATGGGGGGGCCAATTCACCCCTCCACTTT. This chain uses TRBV12-3 or TRBV12-4 with TRBJ1-6, with D perhaps TRBD1 (6 bases). The CDR3 runs 15 residues. The germline V and J ends were trimmed by 2 bases and 7 bases, with 12 bases remaining between them.

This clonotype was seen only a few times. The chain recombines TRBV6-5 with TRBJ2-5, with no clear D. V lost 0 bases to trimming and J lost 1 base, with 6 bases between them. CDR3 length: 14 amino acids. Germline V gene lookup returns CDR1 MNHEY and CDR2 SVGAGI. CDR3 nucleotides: TGTGCCAGCAGTTACTCCCACGGCCAAGAGACCCAGTACTTC. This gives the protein CASSYSHGQETQYF.

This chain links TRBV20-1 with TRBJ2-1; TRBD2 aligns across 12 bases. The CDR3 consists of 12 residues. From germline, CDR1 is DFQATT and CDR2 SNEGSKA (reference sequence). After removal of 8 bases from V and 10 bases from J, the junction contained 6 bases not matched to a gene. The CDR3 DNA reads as TGCAGTCCTCTAGCGGGAGGGCGAGAGCAGTTCTTC. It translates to CSPLAGGREQFF.

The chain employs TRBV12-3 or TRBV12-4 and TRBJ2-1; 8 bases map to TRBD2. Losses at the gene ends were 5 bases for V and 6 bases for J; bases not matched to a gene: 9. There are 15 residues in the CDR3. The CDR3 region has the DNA TGTGCCAGCAGTCAAAGCGGGGGACGCATCAATGAGCAGTTCTTC. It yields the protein CASSQSGGRINEQFF.

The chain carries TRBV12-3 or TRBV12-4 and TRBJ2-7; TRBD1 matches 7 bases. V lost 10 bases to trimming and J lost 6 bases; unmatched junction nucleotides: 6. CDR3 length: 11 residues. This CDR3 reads CATRQGSEQYF. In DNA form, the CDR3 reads TGTGCCACCCGACAGGGCTCCGAGCAGTACTTC.

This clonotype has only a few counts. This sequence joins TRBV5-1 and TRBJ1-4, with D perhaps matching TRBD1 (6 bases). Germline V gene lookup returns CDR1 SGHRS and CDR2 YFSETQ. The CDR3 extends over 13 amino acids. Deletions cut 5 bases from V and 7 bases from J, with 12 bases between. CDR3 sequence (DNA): TGCGCCAGCAGTCCAGGGGAGACTGAAAAACTGTTTTTT. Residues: CASSPGETEKLFF.

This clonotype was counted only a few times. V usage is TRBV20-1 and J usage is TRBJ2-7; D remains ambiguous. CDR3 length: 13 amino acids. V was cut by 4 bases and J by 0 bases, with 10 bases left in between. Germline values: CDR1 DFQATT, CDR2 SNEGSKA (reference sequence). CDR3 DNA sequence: TGCAGTGCTAAACTTATGTTCTCCTACGAGCAGTACTTC. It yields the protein CSAKLMFSYEQYF.

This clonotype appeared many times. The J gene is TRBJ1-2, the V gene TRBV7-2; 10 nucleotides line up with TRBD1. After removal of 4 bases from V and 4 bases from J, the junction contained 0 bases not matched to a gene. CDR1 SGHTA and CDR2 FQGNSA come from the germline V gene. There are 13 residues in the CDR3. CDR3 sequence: CASSWTGGYGYTF. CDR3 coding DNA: TGTGCCAGCAGCTGGACAGGGGGCTATGGCTACACCTTC.

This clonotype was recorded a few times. CDR3 loop: CASRSGQFYEQYF. DNA of the CDR3: TGTGCCAGCCGCTCCGGACAGTTCTACGAGCAGTACTTC. The V gene is TRBV7-9, the J gene TRBJ2-7, with TRBD1 as a possible D gene (6 bases). Looked up from germline, CDR1 is SEHNR and CDR2 is FQNEAQ (reference sequence). This CDR3 region has 13 residues. V dropped 8 bases and J dropped 3 bases, with 14 bases sitting between them.

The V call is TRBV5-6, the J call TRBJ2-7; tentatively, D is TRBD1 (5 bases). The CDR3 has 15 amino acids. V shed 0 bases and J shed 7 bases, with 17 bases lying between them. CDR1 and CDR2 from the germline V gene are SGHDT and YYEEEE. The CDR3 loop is CASSLGSAGHREQYF. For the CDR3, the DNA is TGTGCCAGCAGCTTGGGTTCGGCAGGACACCGAGAGCAGTACTTC.

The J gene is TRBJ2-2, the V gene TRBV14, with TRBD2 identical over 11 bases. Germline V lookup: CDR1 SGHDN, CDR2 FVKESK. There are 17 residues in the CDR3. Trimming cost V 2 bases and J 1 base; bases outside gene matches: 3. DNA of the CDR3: TGTGCCAGCAGCCAACGAGGGACTAGCGGGAACACCGGGGAGCTGTTTTTT. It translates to CASSQRGTSGNTGELFF. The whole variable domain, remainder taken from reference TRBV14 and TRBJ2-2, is EAGVTQFPSHSVIEKGQTVTLRCDPISGHDNLYWYRRVMGKEIKFLLHFVKESKQDESGMPNNRFLAERTGGTYSTLKVQPAELEDSGVYFCASSQRGTSGNTGELFFGEGSRLTVL.

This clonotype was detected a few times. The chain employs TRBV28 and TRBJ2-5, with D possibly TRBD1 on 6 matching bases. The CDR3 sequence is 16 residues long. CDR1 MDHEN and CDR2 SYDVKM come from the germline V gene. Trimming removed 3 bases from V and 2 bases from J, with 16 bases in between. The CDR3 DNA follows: TGTGCCAGCAGTTTCAGTTGGGGGCTGATACAAGAGACCCAGTACTTC. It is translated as CASSFSWGLIQETQYF.

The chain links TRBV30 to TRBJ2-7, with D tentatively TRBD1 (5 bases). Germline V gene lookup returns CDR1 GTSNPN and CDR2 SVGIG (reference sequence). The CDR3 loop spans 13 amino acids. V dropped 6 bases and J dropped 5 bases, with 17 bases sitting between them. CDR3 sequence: CACAGLVINEQYF. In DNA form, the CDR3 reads TGTGCCTGTGCAGGGTTAGTGATTAACGAGCAGTACTTC.

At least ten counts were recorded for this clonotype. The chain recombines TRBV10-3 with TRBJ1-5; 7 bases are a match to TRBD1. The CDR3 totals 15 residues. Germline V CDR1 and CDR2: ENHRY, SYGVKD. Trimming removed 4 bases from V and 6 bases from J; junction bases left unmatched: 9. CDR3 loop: CAISGGSNRGQPQHF. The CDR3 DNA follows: TGTGCCATCAGTGGGGGCAGCAACAGGGGTCAGCCCCAGCATTTT.

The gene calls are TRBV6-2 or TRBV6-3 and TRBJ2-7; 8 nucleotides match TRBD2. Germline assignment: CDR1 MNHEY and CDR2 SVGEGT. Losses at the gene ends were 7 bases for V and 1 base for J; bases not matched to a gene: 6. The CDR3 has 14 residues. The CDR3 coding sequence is TGTGCCAGCATGGGGAGCGGGGGATCCTACGAGCAGTACTTC. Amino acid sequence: CASMGSGGSYEQYF.

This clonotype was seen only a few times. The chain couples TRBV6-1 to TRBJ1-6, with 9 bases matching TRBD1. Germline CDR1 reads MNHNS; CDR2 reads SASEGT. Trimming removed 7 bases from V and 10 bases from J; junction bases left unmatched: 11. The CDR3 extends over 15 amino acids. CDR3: CASTRTGDLGSPLHF. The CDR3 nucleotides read TGTGCCAGCACCCGGACAGGGGACTTAGGCTCACCCCTCCACTTT.

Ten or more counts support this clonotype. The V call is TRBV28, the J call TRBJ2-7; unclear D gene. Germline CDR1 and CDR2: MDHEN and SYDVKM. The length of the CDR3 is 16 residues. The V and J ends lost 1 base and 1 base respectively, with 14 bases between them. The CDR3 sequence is CASSLFGNDGSYEQYF. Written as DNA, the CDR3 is TGTGCCAGCAGTTTATTTGGTAATGACGGTTCCTACGAGCAGTACTTC.

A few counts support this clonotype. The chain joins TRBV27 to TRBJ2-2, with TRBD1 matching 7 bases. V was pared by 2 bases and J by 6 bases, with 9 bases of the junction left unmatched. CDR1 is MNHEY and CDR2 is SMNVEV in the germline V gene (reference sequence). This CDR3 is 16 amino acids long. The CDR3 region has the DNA TGTGCCAGCAGTTTAGGGAGAGGGGGCGTCGCCGGGGAGCTGTTTTTT. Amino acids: CASSLGRGGVAGELFF.

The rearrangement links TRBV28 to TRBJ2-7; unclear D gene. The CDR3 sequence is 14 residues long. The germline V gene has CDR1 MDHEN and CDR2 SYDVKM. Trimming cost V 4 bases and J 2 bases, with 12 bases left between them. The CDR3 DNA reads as TGTGCCAGCAGTTCAGACTTGGGTGCCTACGAGCAGTACTTC. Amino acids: CASSSDLGAYEQYF.

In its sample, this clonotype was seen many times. The CDR3 is CASSSTGFYEQYF. The CDR3 coding sequence is TGCGCCAGCAGCTCGACAGGATTCTACGAGCAGTACTTC. The gene calls are TRBV5-1 and TRBJ2-7, with D possibly TRBD1 on 6 matching bases. Trimming cost V 3 bases and J 3 bases, with 10 bases left between them. The CDR3 has 13 amino acids. Germline CDR1 and CDR2: SGHRS and YFSETQ.

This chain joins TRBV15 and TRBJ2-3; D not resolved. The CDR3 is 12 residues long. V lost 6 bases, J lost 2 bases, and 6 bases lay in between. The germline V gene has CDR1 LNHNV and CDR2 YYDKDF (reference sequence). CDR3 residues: CATSPSTDTQYF. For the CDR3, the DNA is TGTGCCACCAGTCCCTCCACAGATACGCAGTATTTT.

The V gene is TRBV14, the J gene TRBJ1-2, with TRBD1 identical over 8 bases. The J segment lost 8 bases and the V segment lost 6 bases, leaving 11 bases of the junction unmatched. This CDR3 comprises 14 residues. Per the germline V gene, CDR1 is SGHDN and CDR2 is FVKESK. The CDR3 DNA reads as TGTGCCAGCAGTCGTTGGACAGGGAATGTCGGCTACACCTTC. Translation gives CASSRWTGNVGYTF.

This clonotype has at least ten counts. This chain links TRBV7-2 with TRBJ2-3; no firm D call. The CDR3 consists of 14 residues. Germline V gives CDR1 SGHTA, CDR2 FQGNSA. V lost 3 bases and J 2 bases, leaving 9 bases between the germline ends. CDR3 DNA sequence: TGTGCCAGCAGCTTTCGGGCAGCCACAGATACGCAGTATTTT. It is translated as CASSFRAATDTQYF.

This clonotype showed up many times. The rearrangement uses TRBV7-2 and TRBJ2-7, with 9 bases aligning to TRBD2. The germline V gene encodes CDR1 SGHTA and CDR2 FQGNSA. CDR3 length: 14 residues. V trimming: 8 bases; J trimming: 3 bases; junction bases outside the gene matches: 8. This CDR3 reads CASLPASGNYEQYF. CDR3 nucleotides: TGTGCCAGCTTGCCGGCTAGCGGGAACTACGAGCAGTACTTC.

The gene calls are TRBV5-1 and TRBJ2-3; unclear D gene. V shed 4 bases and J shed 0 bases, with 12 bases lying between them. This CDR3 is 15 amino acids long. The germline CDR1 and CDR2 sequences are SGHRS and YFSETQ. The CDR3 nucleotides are TGCGCCAGCAGCGAGGCTTTGGCTAGCACAGATACGCAGTATTTT. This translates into CASSEALASTDTQYF.

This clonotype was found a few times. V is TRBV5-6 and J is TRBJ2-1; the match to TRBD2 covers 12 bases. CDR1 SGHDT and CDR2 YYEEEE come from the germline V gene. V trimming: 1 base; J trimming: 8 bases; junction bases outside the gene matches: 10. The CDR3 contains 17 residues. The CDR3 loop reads CASSLCCRLAGVDEQFF. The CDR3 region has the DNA TGTGCCAGCAGCTTGTGTTGCCGACTAGCGGGAGTGGATGAGCAGTTCTTC. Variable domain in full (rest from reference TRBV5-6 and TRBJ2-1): DAGVTQSPTHLIKTRGQQVTLRCSPKSGHDTVSWYQQALGQGPQFIFQYYEEEERQRGNFPDRFSGHQFPNYSSELNVNALLLGDSALYLCASSLCCRLAGVDEQFFGPGTRLTVL.

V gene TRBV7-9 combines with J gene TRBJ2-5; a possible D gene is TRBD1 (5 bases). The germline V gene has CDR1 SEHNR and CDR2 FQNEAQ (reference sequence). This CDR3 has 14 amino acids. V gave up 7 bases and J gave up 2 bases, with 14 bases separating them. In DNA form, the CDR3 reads TGTGCCAGCACCCGTGGCAGGGAACAAGAGACCCAGTACTTC. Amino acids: CASTRGREQETQYF.

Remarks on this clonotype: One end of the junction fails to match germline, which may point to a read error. CDR3 DNA: TGCACCAGCCTGAGGGAGCAGTTCTTC. This encodes CTSLREQFF. The rearrangement joins TRBV5-1 to TRBJ2-1; D ambiguous. Germline V CDR1 and CDR2: SGHRS, YFSETQ. The CDR3 consists of 9 residues.